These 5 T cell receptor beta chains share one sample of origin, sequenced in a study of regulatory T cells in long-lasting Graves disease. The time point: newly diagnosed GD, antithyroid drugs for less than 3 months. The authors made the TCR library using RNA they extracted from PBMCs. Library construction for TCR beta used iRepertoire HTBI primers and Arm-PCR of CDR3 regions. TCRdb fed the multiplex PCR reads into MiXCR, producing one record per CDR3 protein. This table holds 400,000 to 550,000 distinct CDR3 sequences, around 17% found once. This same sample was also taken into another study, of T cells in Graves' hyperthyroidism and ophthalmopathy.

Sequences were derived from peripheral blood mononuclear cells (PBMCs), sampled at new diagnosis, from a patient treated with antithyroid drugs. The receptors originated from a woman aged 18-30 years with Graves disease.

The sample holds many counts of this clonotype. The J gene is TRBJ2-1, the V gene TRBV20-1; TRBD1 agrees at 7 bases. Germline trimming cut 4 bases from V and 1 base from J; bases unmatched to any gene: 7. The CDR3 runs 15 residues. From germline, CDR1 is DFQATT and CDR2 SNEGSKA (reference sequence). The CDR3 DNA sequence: TGCAGTGCTACTCTGGCAGGGGGTTCCTACAATGAGCAGTTCTTC. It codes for CSATLAGGSYNEQFF.

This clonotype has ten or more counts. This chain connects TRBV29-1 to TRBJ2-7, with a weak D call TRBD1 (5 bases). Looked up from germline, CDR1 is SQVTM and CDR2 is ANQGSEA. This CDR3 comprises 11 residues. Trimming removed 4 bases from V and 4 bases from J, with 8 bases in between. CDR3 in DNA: TGCAGCGTTGGCAGGACATACGAGCAGTACTTC. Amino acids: CSVGRTYEQYF.

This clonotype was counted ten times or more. The CDR3 loop is CASSLDAGGGTEAFF. The DNA for the CDR3 is TGCGCCAGCAGCTTGGATGCAGGGGGCGGTACTGAAGCTTTCTTT. The chain has TRBV5-1 and TRBJ1-1; 8 bases align to TRBD1. The trim removed 0 bases at V and 5 bases at J, leaving 6 bases unmatched. The CDR3 totals 15 residues. Germline-derived CDR1 and CDR2 are SGHRS and YFSETQ. Full variable domain (outside the CDR3, taken from reference TRBV5-1 and TRBJ1-1): KAGVTQTPRYLIKTRGQQVTLSCSPISGHRSVSWYQQTPGQGLQFLFEYFSETQRNKGNFPGRFSGRQFSNSRSEMNVSTLELGDSALYLCASSLDAGGGTEAFFGQGTRLTVV.

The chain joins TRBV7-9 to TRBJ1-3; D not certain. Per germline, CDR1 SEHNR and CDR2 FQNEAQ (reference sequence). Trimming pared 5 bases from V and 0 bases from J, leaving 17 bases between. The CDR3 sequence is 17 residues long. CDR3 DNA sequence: TGTGCCAGCAGCGTGGGGTCCCTAGGCACCTCTGGAAACACCATATATTTT. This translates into CASSVGSLGTSGNTIYF.

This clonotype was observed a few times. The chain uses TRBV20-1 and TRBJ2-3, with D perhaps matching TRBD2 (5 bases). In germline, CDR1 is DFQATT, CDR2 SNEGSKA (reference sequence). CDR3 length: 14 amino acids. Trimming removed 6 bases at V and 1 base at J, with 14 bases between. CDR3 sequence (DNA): TGCAGTGCCAAACGGGCCGGGGGCACAGATACGCAGTATTTT. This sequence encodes CSAKRAGGTDTQYF.